This TCR beta chain was captured by sequencing in a study of blood T cell repertoires in COVID-19. The overall study: Nucleic acid was either cDNA or gDNA, and it came from T cells, B-cell-depleted T cells, or PBMCs.

Using immunoSEQ multiplex PCR, the repertoire was profiled, and TCRdb retains in-frame clones only, with some absent. The sample carries around 97,000 clones, approximately 84% recorded once. The receptor's source is a man in his 70s with acute or convalescent COVID-19. Sequencing used peripheral blood.

The DNA of the CDR3 is TGTGCCAGCAGCTTACGGGGCGCGGGAGAAAAACTGTTTTTT. It yields the protein CASSLRGAGEKLFF. The V and J genes are TRBV11-2 and TRBJ1-4; D perhaps matches TRBD1 (5 bases). CDR1 is SGHAT and CDR2 is FQNNGV in the germline V gene. Trimming pared 2 bases from V and 8 bases from J, leaving 12 bases between. The CDR3 runs to 14 residues.